A single sample is the source of the 13 T cell receptor beta chains below, sequenced in a study of blood T cell repertoires in COVID-19. Sequencing was performed with immunoSEQ multiplex PCR; in TCRdb, only in-frame clones are kept and a portion is missing. Counted here are 210,000 or so clones, around 81% occurring once; the ten biggest clones make up roughly 4.3%. Material for sequencing was PBMCs or T cells enriched from blood (not recorded which). These receptors came from a man under 40 with acute COVID-19.

This sequence joins TRBV5-1 and TRBJ2-3; possibly TRBD1 for D (6 bases). CDR3 size: 17 residues. Per germline, CDR1 SGHRS and CDR2 YFSETQ. Trimming took off 2 bases at V and 2 bases at J, with 18 bases between the two ends. The CDR3 reads CASSFASRTDDTDTQYF. CDR3 nucleotides: TGCGCCAGCAGCTTCGCTTCTCGGACAGACGACACAGATACGCAGTATTTT.

The chain has TRBV29-1 and TRBJ2-1; a possible D gene is TRBD1 (6 bases). The CDR3 totals 15 residues. CDR1 is SQVTM, CDR2 ANQGSEA, per germline. With 6 bases removed from V and 6 bases from J, the gap between germline ends came to 21 bases. The CDR3 reads CSVIPPPGAPNEQFF. The CDR3, as DNA: TGCAGCGTAATCCCCCCCCCAGGGGCGCCCAATGAGCAGTTCTTC.

The chain couples TRBV27 to TRBJ1-1, with 8 positions matching TRBD1. V dropped 5 bases and J dropped 3; count of bases not matched to a gene: 8. Germline loops: CDR1 MNHEY, CDR2 SMNVEV (reference sequence). The CDR3 consists of 15 residues. Written as DNA, the CDR3 is TGTGCCAGCAGTGCACTGGACAGGGTGGACACTGAAGCTTTCTTT. This encodes CASSALDRVDTEAFF.

The chain recombines TRBV12-5 with TRBJ2-7, with TRBD2 matching over 8 bases. The CDR3 sequence is 13 residues long. Germline V gives CDR1 LGHNT, CDR2 FRNRAP. Trimming cost V 4 bases and J 6 bases; bases outside gene matches: 5. The CDR3 region has the DNA TGTGCTAGTGGTTGGAACGCGGGAGGCGAGCAGTACTTC. Its translation is CASGWNAGGEQYF.

The rearrangement links TRBV24-1 to TRBJ2-5; 7 nucleotides line up with TRBD2. The CDR3 has 15 residues. Per germline, CDR1 KGHDR and CDR2 SFDVKD. V lost 0 bases, J lost 4 bases, and 4 bases stayed unmatched. The CDR3 sequence is CATSDLHSSGETQYF. CDR3 bases: TGTGCCACCAGTGATTTGCATTCTAGCGGAGAGACCCAGTACTTC.

The chain is built from TRBV12-5 and TRBJ1-5; possibly TRBD1 for D (5 bases). Germline V gene sequence: CDR1 LGHNT, CDR2 FRNRAP. The CDR3 consists of 15 residues. Deletions cut 5 bases from V and 1 base from J, with 12 bases between. The CDR3 bases are TGTGCTAGTGGTCCGGGACTGATAAGCAATCAGCCCCAGCATTTT. Translating it yields CASGPGLISNQPQHF.

This clone has at least ten counts. This sequence joins TRBV30 and TRBJ1-3; D is unresolved. CDR1 is GTSNPN and CDR2 is SVGIG in the germline V gene (reference sequence). The CDR3 has 14 amino acids. With 1 base removed from V and 2 bases from J, the gap between germline ends came to 9 bases. CDR3 residues: CAWSGEFAGNTIYF. As DNA, the CDR3 is TGTGCCTGGAGTGGGGAGTTCGCTGGAAACACCATATATTTT.

This chain uses TRBV9 with TRBJ2-7, with D uncertain. The CDR3 totals 12 residues. V was trimmed by 4 bases and J by 4 bases, leaving 9 bases between them. In germline, CDR1 is SGDLS, CDR2 YYNGEE. CDR3 DNA sequence: TGTGCCAGCAGCCGAGGCACTTACGAGCAGTACTTC. Translation: CASSRGTYEQYF. Drawing the rest from reference TRBV9 and TRBJ2-7, the complete variable domain is DSGVTQTPKHLITATGQRVTLRCSPRSGDLSVYWYQQSLDQGLQFLIQYYNGEERAKGNILERFSAQQFPDLHSELNLSSLELGDSALYFCASSRGTYEQYFGPGTRLTVT.

The chain carries TRBV19 and TRBJ1-5; possibly TRBD1 for D (6 bases). The CDR3 is 16 amino acids. The V gene lost 5 bases and the J gene lost 3 bases, with 17 bases spanning the gap. CDR1 is LNHDA and CDR2 is SQIVND in the germline V gene (reference sequence). The CDR3 nucleotides read TGTGCCAGTAGTCTCATTGGACAGCCGTTCAATCAGCCCCAGCATTTT. Translated, it gives CASSLIGQPFNQPQHF.

This chain uses TRBV6-5 with TRBJ1-2; 9 bases align to TRBD1. The CDR3 sequence is 12 residues long. V gave up 8 bases and J gave up 8 bases; unmatched junction bases: 6. The germline V gene has CDR1 MNHEY and CDR2 SVGAGI. CDR3 coding DNA: TGTGCCAGCGGACAGGGGCTGGGGGGCTACACCTTC. This encodes CASGQGLGGYTF.

The chain combines TRBV12-3 or TRBV12-4 with TRBJ1-1; possibly TRBD1 for D (5 bases). CDR3 length: 11 residues. Deletions cut 6 bases from V and 10 bases from J, with 12 bases between. In DNA form, the CDR3 reads TGTGCCAGCAGCCAGGGCTCCAGAGCTTTCTTT. It is translated as CASSQGSRAFF.

This clone has just one count. CDR3 loop: CASSLDGTTVETQYF. The DNA for the CDR3 is TGTGCCAGCAGCTTAGATGGGACTACCGTAGAGACCCAGTACTTC. The chain is built from TRBV7-3 and TRBJ2-5, with TRBD2 matching 7 bases. CDR1 and CDR2 from the germline V gene are SGHTA and FQGTGA. Germline trimming cut 2 bases from V and 4 bases from J; bases unmatched to any gene: 7. The CDR3 covers 15 residues. The entire variable domain, with the rest obtained from reference TRBV7-3 and TRBJ2-5, is as follows: GAGVSQTPSNKVTEKGKYVELRCDPISGHTALYWYRQSLGQGPEFLIYFQGTGAADDSGLPNDRFFAVRPEGSVSTLKIQRTERGDSAVYLCASSLDGTTVETQYFGPGTRLLVL.

This clone has a single count. CDR3 nucleotides: TGTGCCAGCAGTCCCCCCCGGGGAGGTACGCAGTATTTT. The encoded protein is CASSPPRGGTQYF. The V gene is TRBV27, the J gene TRBJ2-3, with a tentative D call TRBD2 (6 bases). The germline V and J ends were trimmed by 5 bases and 8 bases, with 14 bases remaining between them. The CDR3 spans 13 residues. Per germline, CDR1 MNHEY and CDR2 SMNVEV (reference sequence).